This T cell receptor (beta chain) emerged from a study of T-cell reconstitution after alpha-beta-depleted transplantation in children. Study-level results: T-cell counts and diversity at one year following transplant were attributed mainly to newly produced T cells. Some patients' high day-60 TCRbeta diversity was traced to surviving recipient T cells and thymic progenitors. Several hundred expanded graft clones reportedly supplied alpha-beta T cells about two months after transplant.

The CDR3 loop spans 9 amino acids. Trimming left V 9 bases short and J 13 bases short, with 12 bases between. CDR1 WNHNN and CDR2 SYGVQD come from the germline V gene (reference sequence). Unique molecular identifiers were used to barcode this TCRbeta library. TCRdb redid the calling of the PCR reads with MiXCR, one entry per CDR3 protein. This table holds 900,000 or so distinct CDR3 sequences, 15% to 20% found once. Details on this clonotype: Antigen unknown.

The sequencing here drew on PBMCs, mostly from graft donor cells, taken 360 days after TCRalphabeta/CD19-depleted stem cell transplant. The chain links TRBV10-1 to TRBJ2-5, with D perhaps matching TRBD1 or TRBD2 (5 bases each). This receptor was obtained from a male patient younger than 18 who had a stem cell transplant for acute lymphoblastic leukemia, so the T cells may come from the graft donor. For the CDR3, the DNA is TGCGCCAGAGACGGGGCCCGGTACTTC. This gives the protein CARDGARYF.